Below, 18 T cell receptor beta chains from the same sample are listed, as sequenced in a study of T cell responses to AZD1222 COVID-19 vaccine. This table comes from immunoSEQ multiplex PCR, and its TCRdb copy is limited to in-frame clones, with some not included. The sample carries more than 60,000 clones, over 75% recorded once. Sequencing used peripheral blood, obtained on day 0 of AZD1222 vaccination. These receptor sequences come from an adult in good health.

This chain joins TRBV27 and TRBJ1-5, with 8 bases lining up with TRBD1. Germline V CDR1 and CDR2: MNHEY, SMNVEV (reference sequence). Trimming at V came to 6 bases and at J to 7 bases, leaving 20 bases not matched to a gene. The CDR3 contains 18 residues. The CDR3 loop is CASSRHRLGQGKGQPQHF. The CDR3 bases are TGTGCCAGCAGCCGCCATCGCCTTGGACAGGGAAAAGGGCAGCCCCAGCATTTT.

The chain uses TRBV6-5 and TRBJ1-6; 7 positions agree with TRBD1. J was trimmed by 9 bases and V by 2 bases; bases with no gene match: 7. There are 15 residues in the CDR3. Germline CDR1 reads MNHEY; CDR2 reads SVGAGI. DNA for the CDR3: TGTGCCAGCAGTTACGAGGCCAGGGGGTTTTCACCCCTCCACTTT. Protein: CASSYEARGFSPLHF.

The rearrangement uses TRBV5-1 and TRBJ1-2; D is ambiguous. Trimming pared 0 bases from V and 8 bases from J, leaving 20 bases between. The V gene's germline CDR1 is SGHRS and CDR2 YFSETQ. The CDR3 extends over 16 amino acids. CDR3 sequence reads: CASSLVSRKSQGGYTF. The CDR3 coding sequence is TGCGCCAGCAGCTTGGTGTCGAGAAAGAGCCAAGGAGGCTACACCTTC.

With respect to this clone: The limits of the CDR3 on the DNA are not certain, so only TCRdb's listed CDR3 is given. V is TRBV2 and J is TRBJ2-2. Germline lookup yields CDR1 SNHLY and CDR2 FYNNEI. From its first to its last residue, the CDR3 has 14 amino acids. The CDR3 is CASILDANTGELFF.

This clone appeared once. The chain links TRBV6-5 to TRBJ2-2, with 9 bases identical to TRBD1. The junction had 4 bases not matched to a gene; V was cut back by 7 bases and J by 4 bases. The germline V gene encodes CDR1 MNHEY and CDR2 SVGAGI. CDR3 size: 14 residues. The CDR3 spells CASKRDRVTGELFF. The CDR3 region has the DNA TGTGCCAGCAAGCGGGACAGGGTCACCGGGGAGCTGTTTTTT.

The chain links TRBV7-9 to TRBJ1-2, with D possibly TRBD1 on 6 matching bases. The CDR3 runs to 16 residues. Per the germline V gene, CDR1 is SEHNR and CDR2 is FQNEAQ (reference sequence). The V end was cut by 2 bases, the J end by 7 bases, with 20 bases between. The CDR3 protein is CASSLRGSGTSGGYTF. The CDR3 region has the DNA TGTGCCAGCAGCTTACGAGGGTCCGGGACATCTGGTGGCTACACCTTC.

The CDR3 sequence: CATSDPLAGVQETQYF. The CDR3 coding sequence is TGTGCCACCAGTGACCCTCTAGCGGGGGTCCAGGAGACCCAGTACTTC. The V and J genes are TRBV24-1 and TRBJ2-5; TRBD2 matches at 10 bases. Germline V CDR1 and CDR2: KGHDR, SFDVKD. This CDR3 is 16 amino acids long. Losses at the gene ends were 4 bases for V and 5 bases for J; bases not matched to a gene: 9.

The CDR3 reads CASSQGRVYGYTF. In DNA, the CDR3 is TGTGCCAGCAGTCAGGGCAGGGTCTATGGCTACACCTTC. V gene TRBV3-1 (or the pseudogene TRBV3-2) combines with J gene TRBJ1-2, with D perhaps matching TRBD1 (5 bases). Germline lookup yields CDR1 LGHDT and CDR2 YNNKEL (reference sequence). The CDR3 extends over 13 amino acids. Trimming left V 6 bases short and J 4 bases short, with 12 bases between.

The gene calls are TRBV11-2 and TRBJ2-7, with 7 bases aligning to TRBD1. This CDR3 has 14 amino acids. V lost 7 bases to trimming and J lost 4 bases; unmatched junction nucleotides: 10. Germline CDR1 and CDR2: SGHAT and FQNNGV. The CDR3 coding sequence is TGTGCCAGCACCCTAGGGACAGTCCCTTACGAGCAGTACTTC. Its protein is CASTLGTVPYEQYF.

This clone was recorded only once. The chain joins TRBV5-4 to TRBJ1-1, with 7 bases aligning to TRBD1. Trimming cost V 0 bases and J 4 bases; bases outside gene matches: 6. From germline, CDR1 is SGHNT and CDR2 YYREEE (reference sequence). The CDR3 covers 15 residues. Here the CDR3 DNA reads TGTGCCAGCAGCTTGGTTCAGGGGACAGCCACTGAAGCTTTCTTT. It yields the protein CASSLVQGTATEAFF.

Turning to this clone: A junction boundary mismatches the germline segment, possibly from a read error. The chain joins TRBV18 to TRBJ2-7; D is unclear. The CDR3 has 11 residues. The germline gives CDR1 KGHSH, CDR2 LQKENI. The CDR3, as DNA: TGTGACAGCTCACCCAGTTATGAGCAGTACTTC. Encoded protein: CDSSPSYEQYF.

The chain carries TRBV14 and TRBJ2-3; D might be TRBD1 (6 bases). Between the trimmed V and J ends, which lost 10 bases and 1 base, there was a span of 9 bases. CDR3 length: 12 residues. In germline, CDR1 is SGHDN, CDR2 FVKESK. CDR3 protein: CAIRQGTDTQYF. Here the CDR3 DNA reads TGTGCCATCAGACAGGGCACAGATACGCAGTATTTT. The full variable domain, rest sourced from reference TRBV14 and TRBJ2-3, is EAGVTQFPSHSVIEKGQTVTLRCDPISGHDNLYWYRRVMGKEIKFLLHFVKESKQDESGMPNNRFLAERTGGTYSTLKVQPAELEDSGVYFCAIRQGTDTQYFGPGTRLTVL.

This chain joins TRBV6-6 and TRBJ1-1; the D is unclear. The CDR3 covers 10 residues. With 6 bases removed from V and 3 bases from J, the gap between germline ends came to 2 bases. In germline, CDR1 is MNHNY, CDR2 SVGAGI (reference sequence). CDR3 loop: CASRDTEAFF. The DNA for the CDR3 is TGTGCCAGCAGAGACACTGAAGCTTTCTTT.

CDR3 coding DNA: TGTGCCATCACCGGGACAGGGCGGGAGCAGTACTTC. Protein sequence: CAITGTGREQYF. The J gene is TRBJ2-7, the V gene TRBV10-3; 9 bases map to TRBD1. With V trimmed by 7 bases and J by 7 bases, 5 bases remained unmatched. CDR3 length equals 12 residues. Germline values: CDR1 ENHRY, CDR2 SYGVKD.

The chain has TRBV18 and TRBJ1-6; D unclear. CDR3 length equals 15 residues. The V and J ends lost 3 bases and 9 bases respectively, with 15 bases between them. Germline V lookup: CDR1 KGHSH, CDR2 LQKENI. The DNA of the CDR3 is TGTGCCAGCTCACCCATTCCAAAAACGAGTTCACCCCTCCACTTT. Translated: CASSPIPKTSSPLHF.

The rearrangement links TRBV12-5 to TRBJ2-2; D uncertain. V shed 0 bases and J shed 5 bases, with 7 bases lying between them. CDR1 is LGHNT and CDR2 is FRNRAP in the germline V gene. The CDR3 is 14 residues long. This chain's CDR3 is CASGLVIGTGELFF. The CDR3 DNA is TGTGCTAGTGGTTTGGTAATAGGAACCGGGGAGCTGTTTTTT.

The V call is TRBV5-1, the J call TRBJ1-1; D is unclear. Trimming left V 1 base short and J 1 base short, with 8 bases between. CDR1 SGHRS and CDR2 YFSETQ come from the germline V gene. The CDR3 is 14 residues long. CDR3 protein: CASSLYPGNTEAFF. The CDR3 coding sequence is TGCGCCAGCAGCTTGTACCCGGGGAACACTGAAGCTTTCTTT.

The CDR3 here is CSARQRGEHNEQFF. Written as DNA, the CDR3 is TGCAGCGCTCGACAGCGGGGGGAGCACAATGAGCAGTTCTTC. The genes are TRBV29-1 and TRBJ2-1; 9 bases match TRBD2. The V gene's germline CDR1 is SQVTM and CDR2 ANQGSEA. V lost 7 bases and J lost 5; bases outside the gene matches: 9. The CDR3 runs to 14 residues.